The 6 T cell receptor beta chains in this list originate from one sample, sequenced in a study of blood T cell repertoires in COVID-19 (dated by TCRdb to the early 2020s). Library creation used the immunoSEQ multiplex PCR assay. TCRdb carries this immuneACCESS record with in-frame sequences only. Its versions omit some clonotypes, under half of them owing to an unresolved V gene in the studies checked, with the rest unexplained. The table for this sample lists 200,000 to 300,000 clones; 70% to 90% of them were counted only once. The ten largest clones add up to roughly 5% of the sample. Material for sequencing was peripheral blood. The receptor source for this set is a woman aged 60-75 years with COVID-19, enrolled during active disease.

The gene calls are TRBV6-5 and TRBJ1-1, with D maybe TRBD1 (5 bases). The CDR3 is made up of 15 amino acids. Trimming left V 2 bases short and J 4 bases short, with 14 bases between. Per germline, CDR1 MNHEY and CDR2 SVGAGI. The CDR3 nucleotides read TGTGCCAGCAGTTACGGGGGAGGGAAGGGCACTGAAGCTTTCTTT. Protein product: CASSYGGGKGTEAFF.

This clone was seen only once. This sequence joins TRBV30 and TRBJ1-2; the match to TRBD1 covers 9 bases. This CDR3 is 15 amino acids long. With V trimmed by 0 bases and J by 7 bases, 9 bases remained unmatched. Germline CDR1 reads GTSNPN; CDR2 reads SVGIG (reference sequence). The CDR3 DNA follows: TGTGCCTGGAGTGTACTAGGGACAGGGAAGGCTGGCTACACCTTC. Protein product: CAWSVLGTGKAGYTF.

The genes are TRBV24-1 and TRBJ1-1; D might be TRBD1 (6 bases). Germline V lookup: CDR1 KGHDR, CDR2 SFDVKD. The length of the CDR3 is 13 residues. Between the trimmed V and J ends, which lost 4 bases and 4 bases, there was a span of 9 bases. The CDR3 DNA reads TGTGCCACCAGTGACTCCAGGGGCACTGAAGCTTTCTTT. As protein: CATSDSRGTEAFF.

The chain employs TRBV4-1 and TRBJ2-3, with TRBD2 matching over 10 bases. The CDR3 has 17 amino acids. Germline-derived CDR1 and CDR2 are MGHRA and YSYEKL. J was trimmed by 5 bases and V by 0 bases; bases with no gene match: 8. The CDR3 is CASSQDLSGRAGDTQYF. As DNA, the CDR3 is TGCGCCAGCAGCCAAGATCTAAGCGGGAGGGCCGGAGATACGCAGTATTTT.

V and J are TRBV6-5 and TRBJ2-3; 8 nucleotides agree with TRBD2. This CDR3 has 14 residues. V shed 7 bases and J 4 bases; nucleotides not matched to a gene: 7. CDR1 and CDR2 (germline): MNHEY, SVGAGI. The CDR3 DNA is TGTGCCAGCATTAAGCGGGGGAACCCAGATACGCAGTATTTT. Translating gives CASIKRGNPDTQYF.

This chain connects TRBV11-2 to TRBJ2-2; D is perhaps TRBD1 (6 bases). Trimming cost V 3 bases and J 5 bases, with 19 bases left between them. The CDR3 contains 17 residues. Germline lookup yields CDR1 SGHAT and CDR2 FQNNGV. CDR3 sequence reads: CASSFLKDRRRTGELFF. The CDR3 DNA is TGTGCCAGCAGCTTCCTTAAAGACAGGCGGCGAACCGGGGAGCTGTTTTTT.